The 19 T cell receptor beta chains listed next were all sequenced from one sample in a study of CD8+ T cells in alopecia areata. After isolation, RNA underwent reverse transcription to generate cDNA as the sequencing template. Sequencing used immunoSEQ multiplex PCR; TCRdb keeps in-frame clones, though not all of them. The table has about 190,000 clones, around 60% seen once. Treatment here: oral pan-JAK inhibitor, 5-10 mg twice daily. Sequencing was performed on CD4+ T cells sorted from blood, taken at week 4, from a patient treated with tofacitinib. Receptors were obtained from a human donor with alopecia areata.

The chain combines TRBV29-1 with TRBJ2-7, with a tentative D call TRBD2 (5 bases). Germline V gives CDR1 SQVTM, CDR2 ANQGSEA. The CDR3 runs to 12 residues. The V end was cut by 7 bases, the J end by 6 bases, with 16 bases between. In DNA, the CDR3 is TGCAGCGGTGGCGGAGCCGGAGGCGAGCAGTACTTC. This encodes CSGGGAGGEQYF.

This clone has more than one count but fewer than ten. This CDR3 is also generated by other DNA sequences in the sample. The chain employs TRBV7-2 and TRBJ2-7; D unclear. V was clipped by 2 bases and J by 3 bases, with 2 bases between them. From germline, CDR1 is SGHTA and CDR2 FQGNSA. This CDR3 region has 11 residues. The CDR3 loop is CASSLIYEQYF. For the CDR3, the DNA is TGTGCCAGCAGCTTAATCTACGAGCAGTACTTC.

This clone was seen a single time. The chain uses TRBV6-1 and TRBJ2-2; 8 nucleotides align to TRBD2. V was pared by 3 bases and J by 7 bases, with 19 bases of the junction left unmatched. The CDR3 consists of 19 residues. Germline assignment: CDR1 MNHNS and CDR2 SASEGT. Here the CDR3 DNA reads TGTGCCAGCAGTGAGGCCTACCCCACGGGGGGGGCAAAGATCGGGGAGCTGTTTTTT. It specifies CASSEAYPTGGAKIGELFF.

This rearrangement joins TRBV30 to TRBJ1-2; no definite D call. V lost 0 bases to trimming and J lost 4 bases, with 12 bases between them. Germline V gene lookup returns CDR1 GTSNPN and CDR2 SVGIG (reference sequence). This CDR3 has 14 residues. CDR3 sequence reads: CAWSVIRGTYGYTF. The CDR3 DNA is TGTGCCTGGAGTGTAATCCGGGGTACCTATGGCTACACCTTC. The full variable domain, in which reference TRBV30 and TRBJ1-2 provide the parts outside the CDR3, is SQTIHQWPATLVQPVGSPLSLECTVEGTSNPNLYWYRQAAGRGLQLLFYSVGIGQISSEVPQNLSASRPQDRQFILSSKKLLLSDSGFYLCAWSVIRGTYGYTFGSGTRLTVV.

CDR3 DNA: TGTGCCAGCAGCGTGACGGACGGACCAAACACCATATATTTT. Encoded protein: CASSVTDGPNTIYF. The rearrangement joins TRBV9 to TRBJ1-3; no reliable D call. The germline gives CDR1 SGDLS, CDR2 YYNGEE. Trimming shortened V by 2 bases and J by 6 bases, and 12 bases separated the two germline ends. This CDR3 contains 14 residues. The full variable domain, in which reference TRBV9 and TRBJ1-3 provide the parts outside the CDR3, is DSGVTQTPKHLITATGQRVTLRCSPRSGDLSVYWYQQSLDQGLQFLIQYYNGEERAKGNILERFSAQQFPDLHSELNLSSLELGDSALYFCASSVTDGPNTIYFGEGSWLTVV.

This clone was seen more than once but under ten times. The chain recombines TRBV30 with TRBJ2-3, with TRBD2 matching 8 bases. This CDR3 is 15 amino acids long. The junction had 5 bases not matched to a gene; V was cut back by 3 bases and J by 0 bases. CDR1 is GTSNPN and CDR2 is SVGIG in the germline V gene (reference sequence). CDR3 amino acids: CAWRDLAGSTDTQYF. The CDR3 nucleotides read TGTGCCTGGAGGGATCTAGCGGGTAGCACAGATACGCAGTATTTT.

This clone was found a few times. The chain has TRBV6-5 and TRBJ2-5; 8 bases agree with TRBD1. CDR3 length: 16 residues. Germline V gene sequence: CDR1 MNHEY, CDR2 SVGAGI. Losses at the gene ends were 2 bases for V and 5 bases for J; bases not matched to a gene: 10. The CDR3 is CASSYPRTGGSETQYF. CDR3 DNA sequence: TGTGCCAGCAGTTACCCCCGAACAGGGGGGAGTGAGACCCAGTACTTC.

This rearrangement joins TRBV29-1 to TRBJ2-3; D might be TRBD2 (5 bases). Germline CDR1 is SQVTM and CDR2 is ANQGSEA. Trimming took off 4 bases at V and 7 bases at J, with 12 bases between the two ends. CDR3 length: 12 amino acids. In DNA form, the CDR3 reads TGCAGCGTTGCATCTAGGGAGTATACGCAGTATTTT. It is translated as CSVASREYTQYF.

This chain connects TRBV29-1 to TRBJ2-7; D perhaps matches TRBD1 (7 bases). The germline V and J ends were trimmed by 7 bases and 3 bases, with 16 bases remaining between them. Germline CDR1 and CDR2: SQVTM and ANQGSEA. The CDR3 runs 13 residues. The CDR3 here is CSALIRGVYEQYF. The CDR3, as DNA: TGCAGCGCACTTATCAGGGGGGTCTACGAGCAGTACTTC.

The genes are TRBV5-1 and TRBJ2-1, with TRBD1 identical over 11 bases. Germline values: CDR1 SGHRS, CDR2 YFSETQ. V dropped 4 bases and J dropped 10; count of bases not matched to a gene: 4. The CDR3 loop spans 13 amino acids. In nucleotides, the CDR3 is TGCGCCAGCAGCCCGGGACAGGGGGAAGAGCAGTTCTTC. Translating it yields CASSPGQGEEQFF.

The rearrangement joins TRBV29-1 to TRBJ2-1; the D gene is possibly TRBD1 (6 bases). V dropped 6 bases and J dropped 5 bases, with 17 bases sitting between them. CDR1 is SQVTM and CDR2 is ANQGSEA in the germline V gene. The CDR3 loop spans 14 amino acids. CDR3 region: CSVWGAGADNEQFF. The DNA of the CDR3 is TGCAGCGTGTGGGGAGCAGGGGCGGACAATGAGCAGTTCTTC.

This clone appeared a single time. The rearrangement joins TRBV5-1 to TRBJ1-1; D is ambiguous. CDR3 length: 14 residues. Germline assignment: CDR1 SGHRS and CDR2 YFSETQ. The V end was cut by 0 bases, the J end by 1 base, with 7 bases between. CDR3 region: CASSLGLSNTEAFF. The CDR3 region has the DNA TGCGCCAGCAGCTTGGGACTGTCGAACACTGAAGCTTTCTTT.

The CDR3 DNA reads TGTGCCAGCAGCTTTGGTGGGGAGGCCTCCTACGAGCAGTACTTC. Translating it yields CASSFGGEASYEQYF. The chain recombines TRBV7-2 with TRBJ2-7; D is possibly TRBD2 (6 bases). This CDR3 has 15 residues. The V end lost 3 bases, the J end lost 0 bases, and 12 bases lay between the germline ends. CDR1 and CDR2 from the germline V gene are SGHTA and FQGNSA.

V gene TRBV30 combines with J gene TRBJ2-3; D is perhaps TRBD2 (6 bases). V lost 1 base and J 1 base, leaving 12 bases between the germline ends. CDR1 is GTSNPN and CDR2 is SVGIG in the germline V gene (reference sequence). The length of the CDR3 is 15 residues. CDR3 protein: CAWSAGVGGTDTQYF. CDR3 nucleotide sequence: TGTGCCTGGAGTGCGGGAGTTGGAGGCACAGATACGCAGTATTTT.

V gene TRBV5-4 combines with J gene TRBJ1-1; TRBD1 matches 8 bases. Germline-derived CDR1 and CDR2 are SGHNT and YYREEE (reference sequence). Trimming removed 0 bases from V and 0 bases from J; junction bases left unmatched: 4. The CDR3 sequence is 16 residues long. CDR3 protein: CASSLAVTGVNTEAFF. The DNA for the CDR3 is TGTGCCAGCAGCTTGGCCGTGACAGGGGTGAACACTGAAGCTTTCTTT.

J is TRBJ2-1 and V is TRBV18; no clear D. V gave up 5 bases and J gave up 9 bases, with 11 bases separating them. The CDR3 length is 12 residues. Per germline, CDR1 KGHSH and CDR2 LQKENI. The DNA of the CDR3 is TGTGCCAGCTCAGTTCAGATCGGTGAGCAGTTCTTC. Amino acids: CASSVQIGEQFF.

A few counts support this clone. The V call is TRBV2, the J call TRBJ2-3; tentatively, D is TRBD2 (5 bases). CDR1 is SNHLY and CDR2 is FYNNEI in the germline V gene. V lost 5 bases to trimming and J lost 5 bases, with 14 bases between them. The CDR3 consists of 14 residues. Here the CDR3 reads CASSSNTRGDTQYF. The CDR3 nucleotides read TGTGCCAGCAGTTCCAATACCCGGGGAGATACGCAGTATTTT.

This clone was counted only a few times. The rearrangement uses TRBV7-2 and TRBJ2-5; tentative D call: TRBD2 (6 bases). The CDR3 sequence is 14 residues long. Per germline, CDR1 SGHTA and CDR2 FQGNSA. V dropped 4 bases and J dropped 3 bases, with 12 bases sitting between them. CDR3 DNA sequence: TGTGCCAGCAGCTCCCGGGACTCGAAAGAGACCCAGTACTTC. It yields the protein CASSSRDSKETQYF.

In this sample, this clone turned up a few times. The V gene is TRBV27, the J gene TRBJ2-1; 9 nucleotides line up with TRBD2. Germline loops: CDR1 MNHEY, CDR2 SMNVEV (reference sequence). This CDR3 has 17 amino acids. V trimming: 7 bases; J trimming: 8 bases; junction bases outside the gene matches: 18. The CDR3 nucleotides read TGTGCCAGCAAAAAGAAAGCGGGAGGAGTTAATTACTATGAGCAGTTCTTC. Residues: CASKKKAGGVNYYEQFF.